What follows are 14 T cell receptor beta chains derived from one specimen sequenced in a study of identical twins. TCRdb redid the calling of the 5' RACE reads with MiXCR, one entry per CDR3 protein. The table has approximately 890,000 distinct CDR3 sequences, more than 9% seen once. These data were also filed under a second study, of yellow fever vaccine responses in identical twins.

The specimen sequenced was PBMCs. The receptors were gathered from a woman between 18 and 29 years old in good health.

This clonotype was detected only a few times. V usage is TRBV5-6 and J usage is TRBJ2-7, with D unclear. Germline-derived CDR1 and CDR2 are SGHDT and YYEEEE. The CDR3 is made up of 13 amino acids. V lost 3 bases to trimming and J lost 2 bases, with 9 bases between them. The CDR3 nucleotides are TGTGCCAGCAGCTCGTCTTGGACCTACGAGCAGTACGTC. Translated: CASSSSWTYEQYV.

This clonotype was seen many times. The rearrangement uses TRBV4-1 and TRBJ2-1; 15 positions agree with TRBD2. Germline V CDR1 and CDR2: MGHRA, YSYEKL. Germline trimming cut 4 bases from V and 9 bases from J; bases unmatched to any gene: 1. The CDR3 extends over 14 amino acids. The DNA for the CDR3 is TGCGCCAGCAGCCGGGGACTAGCGGGGGGTGAGCAGTTCTTC. Its translation: CASSRGLAGGEQFF.

This clonotype was seen a handful of times. V gene TRBV5-1 combines with J gene TRBJ1-2, with TRBD1 identical over 11 bases. The CDR3 has 17 residues. Germline V gives CDR1 SGHRS, CDR2 YFSETQ. Trimming at V came to 4 bases and at J to 4 bases, leaving 12 bases not matched to a gene. The CDR3: CASSMRTGGLGVYGYTF. Here the CDR3 DNA reads TGCGCCAGCAGCATGAGGACAGGGGGCTTAGGTGTCTATGGCTACACCTTC.

The sample holds many counts of this clonotype. The chain employs TRBV29-1 and TRBJ2-7; the D is unclear. Trimming took off 4 bases at V and 5 bases at J, with 6 bases between the two ends. Germline values: CDR1 SQVTM, CDR2 ANQGSEA. This CDR3 spans 10 amino acids. In DNA form, the CDR3 reads TGCAGCGTTGGCAGTAACGAGCAGTACTTC. It codes for CSVGSNEQYF.

This clonotype appeared a few times. The chain recombines TRBV7-9 with TRBJ2-3; TRBD2 agrees at 7 bases. CDR1 and CDR2 from the germline V gene are SEHNR and FQNEAQ (reference sequence). This CDR3 has 15 amino acids. Trimming removed 1 base from V and 6 bases from J; junction bases left unmatched: 7. The CDR3 DNA reads as TGTGCCAGCAGCTTAGTGGCTAGCGGAAAGGATACGCAGTATTTT. Its protein product is CASSLVASGKDTQYF.

V and J are TRBV28 and TRBJ1-1; 7 bases agree with TRBD1. The CDR3 runs 16 residues. Germline V gives CDR1 MDHEN, CDR2 SYDVKM. V lost 5 bases and J lost 1; bases outside the gene matches: 10. Here the CDR3 reads CASSTRQGVGNTEAFF. CDR3 sequence (DNA): TGTGCCAGCAGTACTCGACAGGGTGTTGGGAACACTGAAGCTTTCTTT.

This clonotype was counted a few times. The V call is TRBV14, the J call TRBJ2-2; TRBD2 is a possible D gene (6 bases). Trimming shortened V by 4 bases and J by 3 bases, and 15 bases separated the two germline ends. Germline CDR1 SGHDN, CDR2 FVKESK. The CDR3 spans 16 residues. For the CDR3, the DNA is TGTGCCAGCAGCCGGGACTCCATAAGGGACACCGGGGAGCTGTTTTTT. Its translation is CASSRDSIRDTGELFF.

This clonotype was observed many times. The V gene is TRBV6-5, the J gene TRBJ2-2, with 11 bases fitting TRBD2. This CDR3 has 18 residues. Germline assignment: CDR1 MNHEY and CDR2 SVGAGI. V trimming: 2 bases; J trimming: 1 base; junction bases outside the gene matches: 6. The CDR3 DNA reads as TGTGCCAGCAGTTACCTTTATGGACTAGCGGGGAACACCGGGGAGCTGTTTTTT. Encoded protein: CASSYLYGLAGNTGELFF.

V is TRBV20-1 and J is TRBJ1-6, with a possible D match to TRBD1 (5 bases). The germline CDR1 and CDR2 sequences are DFQATT and SNEGSKA (reference sequence). The length of the CDR3 is 13 residues. The germline V and J ends were trimmed by 5 bases and 6 bases, with 11 bases remaining between them. The CDR3 here is CSAYRDPNSPLHF. For the CDR3, the DNA is TGCAGTGCTTACCGGGACCCTAATTCACCCCTCCACTTT.

A few counts support this clonotype. The chain links TRBV5-1 to TRBJ2-7; 8 nucleotides line up with TRBD1. Germline loops: CDR1 SGHRS, CDR2 YFSETQ. The junction had 9 bases not matched to a gene; V was cut back by 0 bases and J by 7 bases. The length of the CDR3 is 15 residues. The CDR3 DNA follows: TGCGCCAGCAGCTTGGGCGGGACAGGCTTGGGGGAGCAGTACGTC. As protein: CASSLGGTGLGEQYV.

This clonotype was counted a few times. The chain joins TRBV7-6 to TRBJ2-7, with a weak D call TRBD1 (7 bases). CDR1 SGHVS and CDR2 FNYEAQ come from the germline V gene. V lost 8 bases and J lost 4, with 24 bases in between. This CDR3 is built from 16 residues. The CDR3: CASGPPRGWDSYEQYV. For the CDR3, the DNA is TGTGCCAGCGGCCCCCCCAGGGGGTGGGACTCTTACGAGCAGTACGTC.

In its sample, this clonotype was seen a few times. The chain employs TRBV11-2 and TRBJ2-1, with D unclear. Germline CDR1 is SGHAT and CDR2 is FQNNGV. This CDR3 has 18 residues. V was pared by 4 bases and J by 3 bases, with 22 bases between. The CDR3 DNA reads TGTGCCAGCAGCTCTCGCGTTCTAGGTCCCCCAGACTACAATGAGCAGTTCTTC. Its protein product is CASSSRVLGPPDYNEQFF. Using reference TRBV11-2 and TRBJ2-1 for the parts outside the CDR3, the full variable domain is EAGVAQSPRYKIIEKRQSVAFWCNPISGHATLYWYQQILGQGPKLLIQFQNNGVVDDSQLPKDRFSAERLKGVDSTLKIQPAKLEDSAVYLCASSSRVLGPPDYNEQFFGPGTRLTVL.

This clonotype has only a few counts. The chain recombines TRBV7-2 with TRBJ1-1; D is undetermined. Germline V gene data show CDR1 as SGHTA and CDR2 as FQGNSA. The V gene lost 1 base and the J gene lost 1 base, with 7 bases spanning the gap. The CDR3 length is 14 residues. CDR3 bases: TGTGCCAGCAGCTTAGTCAGGTCGAACACTGAAGCTTTCTTT. The encoded protein is CASSLVRSNTEAFF.

This clonotype was detected only a few times. The V and J genes are TRBV6-5 and TRBJ1-1; D might be TRBD1 (5 bases). This CDR3 has 14 amino acids. Germline CDR1 and CDR2: MNHEY and SVGAGI. Trimming stripped 2 bases from V and 0 bases from J, with 7 bases between. CDR3 sequence reads: CASSYGGVNTEAFF. The CDR3 DNA follows: TGTGCCAGCAGTTACGGGGGGGTGAACACTGAAGCTTTCTTT.